This TCR beta chain was sequenced during a study of blood T cells in healthy people across ages. Study-level results: Whereas aged donors had fewer naive CD4+ cells, long-lived donors had more of them and higher diversity.

About this clonotype: No antigen is known for it. An end of the junction does not agree with germline; a read error may underlie this.

The CDR3 sequence is 13 residues long. Germline values: CDR1 SQVTM, CDR2 ANQGSEA. Through a sample-barcoded 5' primer and a J-beta primer mix, a second PCR was run for about 6 to 11 cycles. Each cDNA molecule was tagged by a template-switch adaptor with 12 random nucleotides. TCRdb reprocessed the 5' RACE reads via MiXCR and lists one record per CDR3 protein. The sample contains about 970,000 distinct CDR3 sequences, roughly 51% of which appear only once. The source of this sequence is a woman between 55 and 75 years old in good health. The sequenced material came from blood. The chain employs TRBV29-1 and TRBJ2-7; D uncertain. CDR3 protein: CSVGTVSSHEQYF. CDR3 nucleotides: TGCAGCGTTGGGACGGTAAGCTCCCACGAGCAGTACTTC.